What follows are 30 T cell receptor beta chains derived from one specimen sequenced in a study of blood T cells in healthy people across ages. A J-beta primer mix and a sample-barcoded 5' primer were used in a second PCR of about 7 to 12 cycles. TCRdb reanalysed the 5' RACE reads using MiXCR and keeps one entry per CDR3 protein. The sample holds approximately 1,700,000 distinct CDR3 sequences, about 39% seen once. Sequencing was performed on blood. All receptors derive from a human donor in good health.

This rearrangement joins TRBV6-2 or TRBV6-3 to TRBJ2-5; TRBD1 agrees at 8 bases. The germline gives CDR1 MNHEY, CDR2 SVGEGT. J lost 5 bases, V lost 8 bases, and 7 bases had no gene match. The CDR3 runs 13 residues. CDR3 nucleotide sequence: TGTGCCAGCGACAGGGGTGGACGGGAGACCCAGTACTTC. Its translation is CASDRGGRETQYF.

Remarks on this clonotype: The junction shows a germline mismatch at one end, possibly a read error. The DNA of the CDR3 is TGTGCCAGCAGGGACAGGGCGAGCACTGAAACTTTCTTT. This encodes CASRDRASTETFF. The chain carries TRBV6-1 and TRBJ1-1, with 8 bases aligning to TRBD1. The length of the CDR3 is 13 residues. Looked up from germline, CDR1 is MNHNS and CDR2 is SASEGT.

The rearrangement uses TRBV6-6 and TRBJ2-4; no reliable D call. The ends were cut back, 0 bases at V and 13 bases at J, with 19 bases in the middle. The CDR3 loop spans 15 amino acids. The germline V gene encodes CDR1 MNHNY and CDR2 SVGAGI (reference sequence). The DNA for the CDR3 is TGTGCCAGCAGTTACTCACCGGGTACCTACAATGAGCAGTACTTC. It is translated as CASSYSPGTYNEQYF.

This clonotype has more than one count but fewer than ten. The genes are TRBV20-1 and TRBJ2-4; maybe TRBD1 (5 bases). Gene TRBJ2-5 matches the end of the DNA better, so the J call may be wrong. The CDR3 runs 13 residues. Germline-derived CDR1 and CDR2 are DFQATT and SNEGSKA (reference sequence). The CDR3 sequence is CSATLSGWGTQYF. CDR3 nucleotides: TGCAGTGCTACCCTATCAGGGTGGGGGACCCAGTACTTC.

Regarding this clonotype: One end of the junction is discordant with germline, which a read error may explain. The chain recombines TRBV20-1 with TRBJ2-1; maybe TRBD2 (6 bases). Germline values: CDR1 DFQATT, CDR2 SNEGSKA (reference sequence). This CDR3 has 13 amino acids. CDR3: CSANSGSSYEQFF. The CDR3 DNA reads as TGCAGTGCTAATAGCGGAAGCTCCTACGAGCAGTTCTTT.

The CDR3 nucleotides are TGTGCCAGCTCACCCGGAACATTGGGGGAGACCCAGTACTTC. Amino acid sequence: CASSPGTLGETQYF. The chain is built from TRBV18 and TRBJ2-5; no reliable D call. The germline gives CDR1 KGHSH, CDR2 LQKENI. The CDR3 contains 14 residues. The germline V and J ends were trimmed by 3 bases and 5 bases, with 13 bases remaining between them.

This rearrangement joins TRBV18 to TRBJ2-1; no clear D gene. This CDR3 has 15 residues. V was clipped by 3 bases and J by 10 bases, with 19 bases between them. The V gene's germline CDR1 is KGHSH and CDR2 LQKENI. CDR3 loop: CASSPGPSTDFEQFF. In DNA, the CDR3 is TGTGCCAGCTCACCTGGTCCCAGCACGGATTTCGAGCAGTTCTTC.

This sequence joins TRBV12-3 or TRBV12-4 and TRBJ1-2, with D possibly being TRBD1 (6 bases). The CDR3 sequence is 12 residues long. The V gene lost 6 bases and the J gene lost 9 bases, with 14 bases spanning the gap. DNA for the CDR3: TGTGCCAGCAGGACCAGGGGTGAGAGCTACACCTTC. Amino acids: CASRTRGESYTF.

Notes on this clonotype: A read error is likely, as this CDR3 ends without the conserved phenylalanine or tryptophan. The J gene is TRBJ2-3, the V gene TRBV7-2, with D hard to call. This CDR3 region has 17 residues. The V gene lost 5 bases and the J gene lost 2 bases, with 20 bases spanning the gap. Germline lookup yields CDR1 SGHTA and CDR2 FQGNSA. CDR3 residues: CASSQAWVGGYTDTQYL. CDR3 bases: TGTGCCAGCAGCCAAGCCTGGGTAGGCGGATACACAGATACGCAGTATTTG.

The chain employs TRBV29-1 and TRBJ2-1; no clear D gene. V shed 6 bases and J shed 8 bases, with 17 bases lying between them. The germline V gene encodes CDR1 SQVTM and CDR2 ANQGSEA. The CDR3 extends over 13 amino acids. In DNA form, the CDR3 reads TGCAGCGTCCGGGCCCCAAATGGGGATGAGCAGTTCTTC. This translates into CSVRAPNGDEQFF.

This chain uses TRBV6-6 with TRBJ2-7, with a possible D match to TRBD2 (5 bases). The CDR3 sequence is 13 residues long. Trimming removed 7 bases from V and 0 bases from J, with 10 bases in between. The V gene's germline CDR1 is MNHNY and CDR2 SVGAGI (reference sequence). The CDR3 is CASNAGTSYEQYF. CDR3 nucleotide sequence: TGTGCCAGCAACGCGGGTACCTCCTACGAGCAGTACTTC.

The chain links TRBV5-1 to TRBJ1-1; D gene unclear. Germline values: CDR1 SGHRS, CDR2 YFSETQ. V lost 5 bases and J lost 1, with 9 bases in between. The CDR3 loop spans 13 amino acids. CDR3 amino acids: CASRPTSNTEAFF. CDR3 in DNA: TGCGCCAGCAGACCAACGTCGAACACTGAAGCTTTCTTT.

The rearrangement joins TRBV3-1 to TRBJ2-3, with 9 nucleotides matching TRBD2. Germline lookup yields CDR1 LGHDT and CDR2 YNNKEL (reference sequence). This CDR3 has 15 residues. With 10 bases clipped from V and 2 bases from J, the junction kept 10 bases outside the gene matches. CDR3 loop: CATATERGDTDTQYF. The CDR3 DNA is TGTGCCACCGCTACCGAGCGGGGGGACACAGATACGCAGTATTTT.

The CDR3 sequence: CASRLISRETQYF. CDR3 nucleotides: TGTGCCAGCAGGCTTATTTCCCGAGAGACCCAGTACTTC. V usage is TRBV7-2 and J usage is TRBJ2-5; D is undetermined. CDR1 is SGHTA and CDR2 is FQGNSA in the germline V gene. CDR3 size: 13 residues. V was pared by 6 bases and J by 4 bases, with 12 bases between.

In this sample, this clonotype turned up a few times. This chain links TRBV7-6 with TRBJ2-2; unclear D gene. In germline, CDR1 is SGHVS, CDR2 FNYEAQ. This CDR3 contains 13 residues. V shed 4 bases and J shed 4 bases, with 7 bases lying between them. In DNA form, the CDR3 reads TGTGCCAGCAGCTCTTATCCCACCGGGGAGCTGTTTTTT. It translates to CASSSYPTGELFF.

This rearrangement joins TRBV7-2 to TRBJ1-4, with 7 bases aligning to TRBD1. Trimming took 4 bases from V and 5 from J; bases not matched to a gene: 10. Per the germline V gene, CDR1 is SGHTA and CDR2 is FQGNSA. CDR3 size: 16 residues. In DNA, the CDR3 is TGTGCCAGCAGCTCCCAAGCCAGACAGGGAAATGAAAAACTGTTTTTT. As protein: CASSSQARQGNEKLFF.

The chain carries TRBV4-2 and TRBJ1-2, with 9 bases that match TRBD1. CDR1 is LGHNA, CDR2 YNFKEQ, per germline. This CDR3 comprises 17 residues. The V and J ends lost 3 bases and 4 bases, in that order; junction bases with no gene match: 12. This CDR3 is CASSQAATGQGSYGYTF. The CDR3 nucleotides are TGTGCCAGCAGCCAGGCCGCCACTGGACAGGGGAGCTATGGCTACACCTTC.

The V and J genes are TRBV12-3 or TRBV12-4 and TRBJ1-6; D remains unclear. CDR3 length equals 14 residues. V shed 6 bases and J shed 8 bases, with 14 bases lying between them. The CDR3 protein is CASSPAEVDSPLHF. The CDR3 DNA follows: TGTGCCAGCAGCCCGGCGGAGGTCGATTCACCCCTCCACTTT.

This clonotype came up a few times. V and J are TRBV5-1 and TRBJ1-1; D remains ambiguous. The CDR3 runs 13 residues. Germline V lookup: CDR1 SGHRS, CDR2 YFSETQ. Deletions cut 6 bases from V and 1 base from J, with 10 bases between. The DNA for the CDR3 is TGCGCCAGCACCTACACACCGAACACTGAAGCTTTCTTT. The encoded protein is CASTYTPNTEAFF.

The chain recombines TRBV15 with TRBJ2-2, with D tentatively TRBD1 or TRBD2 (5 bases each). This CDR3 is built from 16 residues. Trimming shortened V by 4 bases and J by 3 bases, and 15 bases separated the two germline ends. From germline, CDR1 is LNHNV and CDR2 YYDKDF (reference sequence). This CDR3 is CATSKGPLGDTGELFF. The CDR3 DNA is TGTGCCACCAGCAAGGGTCCCTTGGGGGACACCGGGGAGCTGTTTTTT. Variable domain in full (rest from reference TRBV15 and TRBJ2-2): DAMVIQNPRYQVTQFGKPVTLSCSQTLNHNVMYWYQQKSSQAPKLLFHYYDKDFNNEADTPDNFQSRRPNTSFCFLDIRSPGLGDTAMYLCATSKGPLGDTGELFFGEGSRLTVL.

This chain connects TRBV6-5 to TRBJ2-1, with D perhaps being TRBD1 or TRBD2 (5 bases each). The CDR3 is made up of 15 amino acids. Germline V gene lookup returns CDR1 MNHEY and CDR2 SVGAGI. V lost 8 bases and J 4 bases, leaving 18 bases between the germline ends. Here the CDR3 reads CASAPGRLPYNEQFF. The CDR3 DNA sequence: TGTGCCAGCGCTCCGGGGCGGCTCCCTTACAATGAGCAGTTCTTC.

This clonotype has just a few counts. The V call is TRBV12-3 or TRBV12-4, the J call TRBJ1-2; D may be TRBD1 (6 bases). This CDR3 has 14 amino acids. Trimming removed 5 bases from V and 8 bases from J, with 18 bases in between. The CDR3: CASSPTGIGGGYTF. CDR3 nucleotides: TGTGCCAGCAGTCCAACAGGGATCGGTGGGGGCTACACCTTC.

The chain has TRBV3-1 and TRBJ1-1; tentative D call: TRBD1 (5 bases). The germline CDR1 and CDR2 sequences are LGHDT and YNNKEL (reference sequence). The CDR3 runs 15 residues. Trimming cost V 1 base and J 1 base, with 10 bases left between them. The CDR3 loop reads CASSQGWGSNTEAFF. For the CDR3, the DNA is TGTGCCAGCAGCCAAGGTTGGGGGTCGAACACTGAAGCTTTCTTT.

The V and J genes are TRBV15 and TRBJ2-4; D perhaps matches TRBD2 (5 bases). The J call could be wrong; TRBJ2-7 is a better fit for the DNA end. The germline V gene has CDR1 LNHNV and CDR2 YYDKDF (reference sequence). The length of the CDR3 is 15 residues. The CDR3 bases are TGTGCCACCAGCAGAGACGGGATATCTCGTGACGAGCAGTACTTC. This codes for CATSRDGISRDEQYF.

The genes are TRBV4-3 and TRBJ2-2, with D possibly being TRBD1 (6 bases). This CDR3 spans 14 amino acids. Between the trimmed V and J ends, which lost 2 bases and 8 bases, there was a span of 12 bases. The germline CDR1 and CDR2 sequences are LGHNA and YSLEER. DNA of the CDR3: TGCGCCAGCAGCCAACGGACAGAGAGGGGGGAGCTGTTTTTT. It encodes CASSQRTERGELFF.

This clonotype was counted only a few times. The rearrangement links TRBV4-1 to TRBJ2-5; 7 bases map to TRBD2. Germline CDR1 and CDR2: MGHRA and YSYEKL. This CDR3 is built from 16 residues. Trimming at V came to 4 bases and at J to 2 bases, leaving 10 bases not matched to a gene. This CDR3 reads CASSPRALAAQETQYF. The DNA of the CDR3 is TGCGCCAGCAGCCCTCGGGCGCTAGCGGCTCAAGAGACCCAGTACTTC.

This chain's CDR3 is CASSLDLGVAREQYF. CDR3 coding DNA: TGTGCCAGCAGTTTAGACCTAGGGGTGGCGAGGGAGCAGTACTTC. V usage is TRBV12-3 or TRBV12-4 and J usage is TRBJ2-7; D possibly corresponds to TRBD1 (5 bases). The CDR3 extends over 15 amino acids. V was cut by 1 base and J by 7 bases, with 17 bases left in between.

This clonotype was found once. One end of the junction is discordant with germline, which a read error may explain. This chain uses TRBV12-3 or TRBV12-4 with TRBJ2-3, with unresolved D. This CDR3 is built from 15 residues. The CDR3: CASSRPRTYTDMQYF. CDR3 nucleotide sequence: TGTGCCAGCAGTCGCCCGAGGACGTACACAGATATGCAGTATTTT.

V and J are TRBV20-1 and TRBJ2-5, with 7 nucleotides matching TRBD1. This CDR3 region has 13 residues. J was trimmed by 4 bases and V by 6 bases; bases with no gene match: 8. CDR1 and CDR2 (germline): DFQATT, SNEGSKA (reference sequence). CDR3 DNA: TGCAGTGCACCGGACAGGCTCCGAGAGACCCAGTACTTC. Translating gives CSAPDRLRETQYF.

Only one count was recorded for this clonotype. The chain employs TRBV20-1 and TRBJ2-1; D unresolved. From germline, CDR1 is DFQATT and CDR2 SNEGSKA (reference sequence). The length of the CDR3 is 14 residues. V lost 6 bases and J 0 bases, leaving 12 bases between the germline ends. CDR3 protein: CSAGPLSSYNEQFF. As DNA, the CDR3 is TGCAGTGCCGGTCCCCTCAGCTCCTACAATGAGCAGTTCTTC.